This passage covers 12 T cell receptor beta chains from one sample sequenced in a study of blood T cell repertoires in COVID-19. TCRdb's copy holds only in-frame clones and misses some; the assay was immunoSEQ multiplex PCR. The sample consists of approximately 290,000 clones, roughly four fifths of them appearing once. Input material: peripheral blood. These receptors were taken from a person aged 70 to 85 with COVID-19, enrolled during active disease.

CDR3 amino acids: CASSYGTGNSPLHF. In nucleotides, the CDR3 is TGTGCCAGCAGTTACGGGACAGGAAATTCACCCCTCCACTTT. The rearrangement joins TRBV6-5 to TRBJ1-6, with 8 nucleotides matching TRBD1. This CDR3 comprises 14 residues. V was pared by 2 bases and J by 7 bases, with 1 base of the junction left unmatched. Per germline, CDR1 MNHEY and CDR2 SVGAGI.

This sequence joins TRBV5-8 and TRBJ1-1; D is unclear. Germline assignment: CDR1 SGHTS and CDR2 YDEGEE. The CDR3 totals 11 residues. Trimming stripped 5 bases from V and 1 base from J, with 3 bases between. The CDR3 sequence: CASSQNTEAFF. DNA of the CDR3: TGTGCCAGCAGTCAGAACACTGAAGCTTTCTTT. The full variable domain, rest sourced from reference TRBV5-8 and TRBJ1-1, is EAGVTQSPTHLIKTRGQQATLRCSPISGHTSVYWYQQALGLGLQFLLWYDEGEERNRGNFPPRFSGRQFPNYSSELNVNALELEDSALYLCASSQNTEAFFGQGTRLTVV.

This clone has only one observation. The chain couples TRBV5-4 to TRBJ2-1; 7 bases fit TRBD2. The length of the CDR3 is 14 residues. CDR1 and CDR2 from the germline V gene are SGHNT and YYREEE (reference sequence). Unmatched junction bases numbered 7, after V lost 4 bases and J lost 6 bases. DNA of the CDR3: TGTGCCAGCAGCCCAAGACTAGCTGCCAATGAGCAGTTCTTC. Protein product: CASSPRLAANEQFF.

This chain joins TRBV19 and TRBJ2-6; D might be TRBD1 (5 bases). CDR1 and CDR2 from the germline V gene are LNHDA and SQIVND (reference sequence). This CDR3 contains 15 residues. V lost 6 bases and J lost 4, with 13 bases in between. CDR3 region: CASSPDSLGANVLTF. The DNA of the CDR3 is TGTGCCAGTAGCCCTGACAGTCTCGGGGCCAACGTCCTGACTTTC.

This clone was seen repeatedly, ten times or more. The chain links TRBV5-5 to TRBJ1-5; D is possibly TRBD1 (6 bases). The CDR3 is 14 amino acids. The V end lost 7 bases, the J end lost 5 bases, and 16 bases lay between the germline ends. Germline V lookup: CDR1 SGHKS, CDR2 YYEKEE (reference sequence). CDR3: CASAQGTGYQPQHF. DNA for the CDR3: TGTGCCAGCGCCCAGGGAACAGGGTATCAGCCCCAGCATTTT.

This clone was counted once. For the CDR3, the DNA is TGTGCCAGCACCGCTTCCGACAGGGGGCGCTTAGAGACCCAGTACTTC. It is translated as CASTASDRGRLETQYF. The chain carries TRBV5-6 and TRBJ2-5; 10 bases map to TRBD1. CDR1 SGHDT and CDR2 YYEEEE come from the germline V gene. Trimming cost V 6 bases and J 4 bases; bases outside gene matches: 12. CDR3 length: 16 amino acids.

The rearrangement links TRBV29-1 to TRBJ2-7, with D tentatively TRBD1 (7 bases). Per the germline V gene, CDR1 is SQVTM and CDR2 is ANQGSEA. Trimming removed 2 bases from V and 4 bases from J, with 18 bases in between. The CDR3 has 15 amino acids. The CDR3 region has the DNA TGCAGCGTTGAAACGGGGCAGGGGGGACTTTACGAGCAGTACTTC. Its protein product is CSVETGQGGLYEQYF.

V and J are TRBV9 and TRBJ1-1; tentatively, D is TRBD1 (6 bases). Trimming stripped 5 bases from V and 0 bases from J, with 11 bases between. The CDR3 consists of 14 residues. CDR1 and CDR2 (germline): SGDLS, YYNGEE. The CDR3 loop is CASSEGQLNTEAFF. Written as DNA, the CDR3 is TGTGCCAGCAGTGAAGGACAGTTGAACACTGAAGCTTTCTTT.

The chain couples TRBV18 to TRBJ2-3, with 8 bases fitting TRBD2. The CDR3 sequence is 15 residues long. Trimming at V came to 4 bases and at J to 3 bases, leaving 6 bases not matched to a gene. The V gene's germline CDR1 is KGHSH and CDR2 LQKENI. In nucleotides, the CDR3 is TGTGCCAGCTCACGAGCGGGAGTAGGGACAGATACGCAGTATTTT. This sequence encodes CASSRAGVGTDTQYF.

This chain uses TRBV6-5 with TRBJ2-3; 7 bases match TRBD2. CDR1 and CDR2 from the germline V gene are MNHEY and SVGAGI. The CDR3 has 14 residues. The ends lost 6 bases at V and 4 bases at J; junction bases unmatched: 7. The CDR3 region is CASRPGEGADTQYF. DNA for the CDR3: TGTGCCAGCAGACCCGGGGAGGGAGCAGATACGCAGTATTTT.

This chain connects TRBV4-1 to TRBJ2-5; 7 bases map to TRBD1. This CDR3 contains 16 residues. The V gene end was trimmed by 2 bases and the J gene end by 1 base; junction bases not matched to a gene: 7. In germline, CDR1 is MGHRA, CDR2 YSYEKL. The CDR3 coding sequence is TGCGCCAGCAGCCAACCCCAGACAGGGAGCCAAGAGACCCAGTACTTC. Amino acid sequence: CASSQPQTGSQETQYF.

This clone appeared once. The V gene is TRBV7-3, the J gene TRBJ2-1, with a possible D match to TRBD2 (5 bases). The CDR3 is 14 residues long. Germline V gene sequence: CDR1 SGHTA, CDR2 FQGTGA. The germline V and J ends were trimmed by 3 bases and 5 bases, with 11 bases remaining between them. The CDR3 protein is CASSFSGVNNEQFF. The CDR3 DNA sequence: TGTGCCAGCAGCTTCTCCGGGGTTAACAATGAGCAGTTCTTC.